Listed below are T cell receptor beta chains from one sample, sequenced in a study of naive and memory T cell subsets. TCRdb analysed the UMI-ligation and nested PCR reads with MiXCR anew, one entry per CDR3 protein. Of around 31,000 distinct CDR3 sequences in the sample, less than 8.5% were seen once. The material sequenced was skin, taken from a tuberculin skin test site. These receptors came from an adult in good health. Both conserved end residues are part of each CDR3. D genes are given only for firm matches. The size of a clone is reported for some rows only, either as once, few or many, or as a class for expanded clones.

TRBD1,TRBV20-1,TRBJ1-6,NA,CSASPGTGDSPLHF,TGCAGTGCTAGTCCCGGGACAGGAGATTCACCCCTCCACTTT
NA,TRBV27,TRBJ2-7,many,CASSLYSGGSEQYF,TGTGCCAGCAGTTTATACTCAGGAGGGAGCGAGCAGTACTTC
NA,TRBV5-6,TRBJ2-2,many,CASSSKAGRAYTGELFF,TGTGCCAGCAGCTCCAAAGCCGGCAGGGCGTACACCGGGGAGCTGTTTTTT
NA,TRBV5-4,TRBJ2-5,many,CASSLGGRTGGETQYF,TGTGCCAGCAGCTTGGGTGGTAGGACTGGTGGAGAGACCCAGTACTTC
NA,TRBV4-2,TRBJ2-5,few,CASSHPGTSQETQYF,TGTGCCAGCAGCCACCCCGGGACATCCCAAGAGACCCAGTACTTC
NA,TRBV7-2,TRBJ1-2,NA,CASSFAGDGYTF,TGTGCCAGCAGCTTCGCAGGGGACGGCTACACCTTC
NA,TRBV12-3/TRBV12-4,TRBJ1-2,NA,CASSYTGNYGYTF,TGTGCCAGCAGCTATACGGGAAACTATGGCTACACCTTC
TRBD2,TRBV7-8,TRBJ2-3,many,CASSLVASGGHTDTQYF,TGTGCCAGCAGCTTAGTAGCTAGCGGGGGCCACACAGATACGCAGTATTTT
NA,TRBV29-1,TRBJ2-5,NA,CSVEGALTRETQYF,TGCAGCGTTGAAGGAGCCCTTACCCGAGAGACCCAGTACTTC
NA,TRBV19,TRBJ1-1,NA,CASRSLQTNTEAFF,TGTGCCAGTAGGTCCCTACAGACGAACACTGAAGCTTTCTTT
TRBD1,TRBV18,TRBJ1-2,many,CASSLPGTGANYGYTF,TGTGCCAGCTCACTCCCCGGGACAGGAGCTAACTATGGCTACACCTTC
NA,TRBV6-2/TRBV6-3,TRBJ1-5,NA,CASSYSDGGTQPQHF,TGTGCCAGCAGTTACTCCGATGGGGGCACGCAGCCCCAGCATTTT
TRBD2,TRBV11-2,TRBJ2-1,few,CASSRTSGGKNNEQFF,TGTGCCAGCAGCCGGACTAGCGGGGGGAAAAACAATGAGCAGTTCTTC
NA,TRBV5-6,TRBJ2-3,many,CASYGGLRSTDTQYF,TGTGCCAGCTATGGCGGGCTAAGGAGCACAGATACGCAGTATTTT
NA,TRBV14,TRBJ1-3,NA,CASSQDQPLKRNTIYF,TGTGCCAGCAGCCAAGATCAGCCACTGAAGCGGAACACCATATATTTT
TRBD2,TRBV2,TRBJ2-7,many,CASTPPAGGTYEQYF,TGTGCCAGCACCCCACCAGCGGGGGGAACCTACGAGCAGTACTTC
TRBD1,TRBV20-1,TRBJ1-5,many,CSARGTGMSNQPQHF,TGCAGTGCTAGAGGGACAGGGATGAGCAATCAGCCCCAGCATTTT
NA,TRBV6-2/TRBV6-3,TRBJ2-2,many,CASSDRGQGFTGELFF,TGTGCCAGCAGCGACCGGGGGCAGGGATTCACCGGGGAGCTGTTTTTT
TRBD2,TRBV5-1,TRBJ2-1,many,CASSLALRLAAVENEQFF,TGCGCCAGCAGCTTGGCCCTGAGACTAGCGGCTGTCGAGAATGAGCAGTTCTTC
NA,TRBV3-1,TRBJ1-1,NA,CASSQEPRGAEAFF,TGTGCCAGCAGCCAAGAACCCCGGGGCGCCGAAGCTTTCTTT
NA,TRBV10-3,TRBJ2-3,many,CAIWGGTDTQYF,TGTGCCATCTGGGGCGGAACAGATACGCAGTATTTT
NA,TRBV5-5,TRBJ2-2,many,CASSLEARGSGELFF,TGTGCCAGCAGCCTCGAGGCCAGGGGAAGCGGGGAGCTGTTTTTT
NA,TRBV18,TRBJ2-2,many,CASSQQSTGELFF,TGTGCCAGCTCACAACAGAGCACCGGGGAGCTGTTTTTT
TRBD1,TRBV7-9,TRBJ1-4,many,CASSRTDRLFF,TGTGCCAGCAGCCGAACGGACAGGCTGTTTTTT
NA,TRBV4-2,TRBJ2-1,medium-sized,CASSQDWDTREQFF,TGTGCCAGCAGCCAAGATTGGGACACAAGGGAGCAGTTCTTC
TRBD1,TRBV6-5,TRBJ2-7,many,CASSVNPGQGSHEQYF,TGTGCCAGCAGTGTAAATCCGGGACAGGGTTCCCACGAGCAGTACTTC
TRBD2,TRBV27,TRBJ2-1,few,CASSLVAGVRYNEQFF,TGTGCCAGCAGTTTAGTAGCGGGGGTGAGGTACAATGAGCAGTTCTTC
TRBD1,TRBV5-1,TRBJ1-1,many,CASSSRGRENTEAFF,TGCGCCAGCAGCTCCAGGGGGAGGGAGAACACTGAAGCTTTCTTT
NA,TRBV7-9,TRBJ1-1,few,CASSRTGGTEAFF,TGTGCCAGCAGCCGAACGGGGGGCACTGAAGCTTTCTTT
NA,TRBV5-1,TRBJ2-2,many,CASRLEGNTGELFF,TGCGCCAGCAGGCTTGAAGGCAACACCGGGGAGCTGTTTTTT
NA,TRBV5-1,TRBJ2-1,many,CASSWRDSQFF,TGCGCCAGCAGCTGGAGGGACTCACAGTTCTTC
NA,TRBV12-3/TRBV12-4,TRBJ1-5,NA,CASRQGNSNQPQHF,TGTGCCAGCAGGCAGGGGAATAGCAATCAGCCCCAGCATTTT
NA,TRBV19,TRBJ2-3,many,CASSMAGSILDTQYF,TGTGCCAGTAGTATGGCAGGGTCTATATTAGATACGCAGTATTTT
TRBD1,TRBV29-1,TRBJ2-5,NA,CSGDRGRQETQYF,TGCAGCGGAGACAGGGGGCGTCAAGAGACCCAGTACTTC
TRBD2,TRBV29-1,TRBJ2-3,medium-sized,CSVSGFGTSLSTDTQYF,TGCAGCGTTTCGGGGTTTGGGACTAGCCTTAGCACAGATACGCAGTATTTT
TRBD2,TRBV7-2,TRBJ2-7,many,CASSRVPGLYNYEQYF,TGTGCCAGCAGTAGAGTCCCGGGACTATACAACTACGAGCAGTACTTC
NA,TRBV14,TRBJ2-4,many,CASSQGNIQYF,TGTGCCAGCAGCCAAGGGAACATTCAGTACTTC
NA,TRBV6-6,TRBJ1-6,NA,CASGPFGAGSYNSPLHF,TGTGCCAGCGGCCCCTTTGGGGCAGGCTCCTATAATTCACCCCTCCACTTT
NA,TRBV18,TRBJ2-3,many,CASSPWRTDTQYF,TGTGCCAGCTCACCTTGGAGAACAGATACGCAGTATTTT
TRBD1,TRBV2,TRBJ2-2,many,CASSSRTGTGELFF,TGTGCCAGCAGTTCCAGGACAGGGACCGGGGAGCTGTTTTTT
NA,TRBV6-5,TRBJ2-7,many,CASRLAVGEQYF,TGTGCCAGCAGGTTAGCGGTGGGGGAGCAGTACTTC
NA,TRBV12-3/TRBV12-4,TRBJ1-2,few,CASNPGGENYGYTF,TGTGCCAGCAATCCGGGGGGCGAAAACTATGGCTACACCTTC
NA,TRBV13,TRBJ2-3,NA,CASSLGRDFSAQYF,TGTGCCAGCAGCTTAGGCCGCGACTTTTCCGCGCAGTATTTT
NA,TRBV20-1,TRBJ2-7,many,CSASGQRNYEQYF,TGCAGTGCTTCGGGCCAGAGGAACTACGAGCAGTACTTC
TRBD1,TRBV6-1,TRBJ1-1,few,CASSAGTGQRNTEAFF,TGTGCCAGCAGCGCTGGGACAGGGCAGAGGAACACTGAAGCTTTCTTT
NA,TRBV12-5,TRBJ2-5,many,CASGLISGETQYF,TGTGCTAGTGGTTTGATCTCAGGAGAGACCCAGTACTTC
TRBD2,TRBV5-1,TRBJ2-3,medium-sized,CASSSTLTIAGFSTDTQYF,TGCGCCAGCAGCTCTACCCTTACTATAGCGGGGTTTAGCACAGATACGCAGTATTTT